The 23 T cell receptor beta chains reported below all come from one sample, sequenced in a study of cytomegalovirus exposure and HLA in healthy donors. The PCR was carried out with 60 Vbeta primers and 13 Jbeta primers. The data were produced by immunoSEQ multiplex PCR, yet TCRdb's version contains in-frame clones alone and is incomplete. Of about 94,000 clones listed, around 80% are singletons. The specimen sequenced was PBMCs. These receptor sequences come from a woman in her fifties or sixties in good health and CMV-seronegative.

The chain carries TRBV6-1 and TRBJ1-1; D gene unclear. The germline gives CDR1 MNHNS, CDR2 SASEGT. Between the trimmed V and J ends, which lost 4 bases and 3 bases, there was a span of 6 bases. The CDR3 runs to 12 residues. The CDR3 DNA reads TGTGCCAGCAGTGGGACTTACACTGAAGCTTTCTTT. It is translated as CASSGTYTEAFF.

V and J are TRBV5-1 and TRBJ1-2; possibly TRBD1 for D (5 bases). V lost 0 bases and J lost 3, with 12 bases in between. The length of the CDR3 is 15 residues. Germline-derived CDR1 and CDR2 are SGHRS and YFSETQ. The CDR3, as DNA: TGCGCCAGCAGCTTGGAGGGGCCTCGGGACTATGGCTACACCTTC. Its protein is CASSLEGPRDYGYTF.

A single count supports this clone. The chain carries TRBV5-4 and TRBJ2-1; D remains unclear. Trimming removed 1 base at V and 7 bases at J, with 3 bases between. Germline V gives CDR1 SGHNT, CDR2 YYREEE (reference sequence). The CDR3 has 11 residues. This CDR3 is CASSLQNEQFF. As DNA, the CDR3 is TGTGCCAGCAGCTTGCAGAATGAGCAGTTCTTC.

The V call is TRBV7-9, the J call TRBJ1-4; D is unclear. From germline, CDR1 is SEHNR and CDR2 FQNEAQ (reference sequence). V was cut by 7 bases and J by 6 bases, with 15 bases left in between. The CDR3 consists of 14 residues. The CDR3 DNA is TGTGCCAGCACTCGGGTTCTGCTGGATGAAAAACTGTTTTTT. It encodes CASTRVLLDEKLFF.

V usage is TRBV2 and J usage is TRBJ1-3, with 8 positions matching TRBD1. This CDR3 comprises 15 residues. Germline V gives CDR1 SNHLY, CDR2 FYNNEI. J was trimmed by 9 bases and V by 2 bases; bases with no gene match: 9. CDR3 in DNA: TGTGCCAGCAGTGAACAGGGGGCAGGGTTCAGCACCATATATTTT. It specifies CASSEQGAGFSTIYF.

The V gene is TRBV5-1, the J gene TRBJ1-2; D possibly corresponds to TRBD1 (5 bases). V was shortened by 0 bases and J by 2 bases, with 20 bases between the two germline ends. There are 18 residues in the CDR3. The germline V gene encodes CDR1 SGHRS and CDR2 YFSETQ. The CDR3 reads CASSLGDFLQGSNYGYTF. The CDR3 nucleotides read TGCGCCAGCAGCTTGGGAGATTTCTTGCAGGGCTCCAACTATGGCTACACCTTC. Complete variable domain (other parts from reference TRBV5-1 and TRBJ1-2): KAGVTQTPRYLIKTRGQQVTLSCSPISGHRSVSWYQQTPGQGLQFLFEYFSETQRNKGNFPGRFSGRQFSNSRSEMNVSTLELGDSALYLCASSLGDFLQGSNYGYTFGSGTRLTVV.

This chain connects TRBV6-4 to TRBJ2-1; a weak D match, TRBD2 (6 bases). Germline loops: CDR1 MRHNA, CDR2 SNTAGT. The CDR3 runs 13 residues. V shed 2 bases and J shed 9 bases, with 11 bases lying between them. The CDR3 loop reads CASSDEGGTEQFF. The CDR3 DNA reads as TGTGCCAGCAGTGACGAGGGAGGCACTGAGCAGTTCTTC.

This clone turned up a few times. The chain employs TRBV7-2 and TRBJ2-3, with TRBD2 identical over 9 bases. The CDR3 totals 14 residues. The V gene end was trimmed by 5 bases and the J gene end by 5 bases; junction bases not matched to a gene: 5. Per germline, CDR1 SGHTA and CDR2 FQGNSA. The CDR3 bases are TGTGCCAGCAGCCCGGGACTAGCTAGAGATACGCAGTATTTT. This codes for CASSPGLARDTQYF. Based on the CDR3 plus reference TRBV7-2 and TRBJ2-3, the full variable domain is GAGVSQSPSNKVTEKGKDVELRCDPISGHTALYWYRQSLGQGLEFLIYFQGNSAPDKSGLPSDRFSAERTGGSVSTLTIQRTQQEDSAVYLCASSPGLARDTQYFGPGTRLTVL.

The rearrangement links TRBV7-2 to TRBJ1-2; 7 bases line up with TRBD1. The CDR3 covers 13 residues. Per the germline V gene, CDR1 is SGHTA and CDR2 is FQGNSA. V gave up 5 bases and J gave up 8 bases; unmatched junction bases: 8. The CDR3 reads CASSLRQGGGYTF. For the CDR3, the DNA is TGTGCCAGCAGCCTCCGACAGGGAGGAGGCTACACCTTC.

This chain joins TRBV9 and TRBJ1-2, with 7 positions matching TRBD1. Germline CDR1 is SGDLS and CDR2 is YYNGEE. This CDR3 contains 12 residues. V shed 4 bases and J 6 bases; nucleotides not matched to a gene: 3. This CDR3 reads CASSQGQNGYTF. In nucleotides, the CDR3 is TGTGCCAGCAGCCAGGGACAGAATGGCTACACCTTC.

The J gene is TRBJ1-5, the V gene TRBV19; TRBD1 matches 10 bases. Trimming removed 3 bases from V and 4 bases from J; junction bases left unmatched: 3. The V gene's germline CDR1 is LNHDA and CDR2 SQIVND (reference sequence). The CDR3 runs 15 residues. CDR3 bases: TGTGCCAGTAGTATGAGACAGGGGGCAAATCAGCCCCAGCATTTT. Translation gives CASSMRQGANQPQHF. Full variable domain (remainder filled in from reference TRBV19 and TRBJ1-5): DGGITQSPKYLFRKEGQNVTLSCEQNLNHDAMYWYRQDPGQGLRLIYYSQIVNDFQKGDIAEGYSVSREKKESFPLTVTSAQKNPTAFYLCASSMRQGANQPQHFGDGTRLSIL.

This clone has just one count. The gene calls are TRBV13 and TRBJ2-1, with D perhaps TRBD2 (7 bases). The V gene lost 0 bases and the J gene lost 8 bases, with 17 bases spanning the gap. The CDR3 runs 16 residues. Germline CDR1 reads PRHDT; CDR2 reads FYEKMQ (reference sequence). The CDR3 nucleotides are TGTGCCAGCAGCTTAGGAGGGGGGGCGGTCTGGGATGAGCAGTTCTTC. Amino acid sequence: CASSLGGGAVWDEQFF.

The J gene is TRBJ1-5, the V gene TRBV2; D not resolved. The ends were cut back, 4 bases at V and 3 bases at J, with 7 bases in the middle. Germline V lookup: CDR1 SNHLY, CDR2 FYNNEI. This CDR3 has 13 amino acids. The CDR3, as DNA: TGTGCCAGCAGTGGGGCCTCCAATCAGCCCCAGCATTTT. It encodes CASSGASNQPQHF.

The V gene is TRBV7-6, the J gene TRBJ1-3; possible D gene TRBD1, 6 bases. Germline CDR1 reads SGHVS; CDR2 reads FNYEAQ. Trimming removed 5 bases from V and 8 bases from J, with 13 bases in between. The CDR3 length is 13 residues. CDR3 sequence reads: CASSRGGDDTIYF. In DNA, the CDR3 is TGTGCCAGCAGCCGAGGGGGGGATGACACCATATATTTT.

This rearrangement joins TRBV11-2 to TRBJ1-1, with no clear D. Germline assignment: CDR1 SGHAT and CDR2 FQNNGV. Deletions cut 0 bases from V and 5 bases from J, with 7 bases between. This CDR3 contains 13 residues. In DNA form, the CDR3 reads TGTGCCAGCAGCTTAGAGAGGGCGACTGAAGCTTTCTTT. This encodes CASSLERATEAFF.

This CDR3 reads CASTRLAGSTDTQYF. The DNA of the CDR3 is TGTGCCAGCACCCGCCTAGCGGGGAGCACAGATACGCAGTATTTT. The chain recombines TRBV6-5 with TRBJ2-3, with TRBD2 matching 9 bases. The junction had 5 bases not matched to a gene; V was cut back by 7 bases and J by 0 bases. Germline CDR1 reads MNHEY; CDR2 reads SVGAGI. The CDR3 consists of 15 residues.

The chain combines TRBV18 with TRBJ1-4, with 9 bases identical to TRBD1. The CDR3 has 17 amino acids. Germline assignment: CDR1 KGHSH and CDR2 LQKENI. V was clipped by 2 bases and J by 10 bases; unmatched bases: 14. The CDR3 loop is CASSPETTGGEYGKLFF. The CDR3 nucleotides are TGTGCCAGCTCACCAGAGACGACAGGGGGGGAATACGGAAAACTGTTTTTT.

This chain links TRBV5-5 with TRBJ2-4; possibly TRBD2 for D (6 bases). This CDR3 is built from 15 residues. V lost 2 bases, J lost 0 bases, and 9 bases lay in between. CDR1 is SGHKS and CDR2 is YYEKEE in the germline V gene (reference sequence). CDR3 in amino acids: CASSFGGGAKNIQYF. CDR3 bases: TGTGCCAGCAGCTTCGGGGGAGGAGCCAAAAACATTCAGTACTTC.

The chain carries TRBV9 and TRBJ2-1; D perhaps matches TRBD2 (6 bases). This CDR3 has 15 residues. Trimming stripped 3 bases from V and 0 bases from J, with 10 bases between. Germline V gives CDR1 SGDLS, CDR2 YYNGEE. CDR3 sequence reads: CASSADGSSYNEQFF. CDR3 coding DNA: TGTGCCAGCAGCGCAGACGGGAGCTCCTACAATGAGCAGTTCTTC.

The chain is built from TRBV4-1 and TRBJ2-4, with a tentative D call TRBD2 (7 bases). Trimming shortened V by 2 bases and J by 0 bases, and 14 bases separated the two germline ends. The germline V gene encodes CDR1 MGHRA and CDR2 YSYEKL. The CDR3 has 17 residues. The DNA of the CDR3 is TGCGCCAGCAGCCAACCTTTAGGGGGGGTAGCCAAAAACATTCAGTACTTC. It encodes CASSQPLGGVAKNIQYF.

A single count supports this clone. V gene TRBV7-2 combines with J gene TRBJ2-3; TRBD2 matches 12 bases. Germline CDR1 SGHTA, CDR2 FQGNSA. This CDR3 is built from 17 residues. J lost 4 bases, V lost 5 bases, and 10 bases had no gene match. CDR3 amino acids: CASSGRLAGVVSDTQYF. CDR3 DNA sequence: TGTGCCAGCAGCGGGCGACTAGCGGGAGTGGTGTCAGATACGCAGTATTTT.

The rearrangement links TRBV28 to TRBJ2-5; unclear D gene. Germline assignment: CDR1 MDHEN and CDR2 SYDVKM. This CDR3 contains 12 residues. V was shortened by 6 bases and J by 4 bases, with 9 bases between the two germline ends. The CDR3 DNA reads as TGTGCCAGCAGCCCTCCCGGAGAGACCCAGTACTTC. Translating it yields CASSPPGETQYF.

There are a few counts of this clone. The rearrangement uses TRBV28 and TRBJ2-5; TRBD1 matches at 8 bases. The CDR3 totals 16 residues. J lost 2 bases, V lost 5 bases, and 10 bases had no gene match. Per the germline V gene, CDR1 is MDHEN and CDR2 is SYDVKM. DNA of the CDR3: TGTGCCAGCAGTCAGGGGGGACAGGTTGTGCAAGAGACCCAGTACTTC. The encoded protein is CASSQGGQVVQETQYF.